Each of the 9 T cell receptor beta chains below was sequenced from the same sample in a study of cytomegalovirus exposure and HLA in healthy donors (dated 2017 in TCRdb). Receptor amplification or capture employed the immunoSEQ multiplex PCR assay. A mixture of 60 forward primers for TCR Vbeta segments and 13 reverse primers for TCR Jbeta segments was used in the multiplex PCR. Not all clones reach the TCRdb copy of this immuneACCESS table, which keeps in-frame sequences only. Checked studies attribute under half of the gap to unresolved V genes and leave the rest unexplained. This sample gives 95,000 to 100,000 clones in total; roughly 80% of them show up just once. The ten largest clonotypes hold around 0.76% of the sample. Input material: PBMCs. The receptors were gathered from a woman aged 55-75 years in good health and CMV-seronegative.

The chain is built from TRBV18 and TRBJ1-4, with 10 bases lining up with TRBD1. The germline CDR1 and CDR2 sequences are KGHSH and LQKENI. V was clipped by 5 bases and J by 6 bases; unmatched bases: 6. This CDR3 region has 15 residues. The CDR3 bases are TGTGCCAGCTCATTTACGACAGGGGGCTATGAAAAACTGTTTTTT. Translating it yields CASSFTTGGYEKLFF.

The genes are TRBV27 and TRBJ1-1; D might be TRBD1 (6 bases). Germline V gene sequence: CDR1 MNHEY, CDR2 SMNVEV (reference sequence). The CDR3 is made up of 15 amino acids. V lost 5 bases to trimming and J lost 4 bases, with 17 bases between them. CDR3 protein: CASSPRWGQGTEAFF. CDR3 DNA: TGTGCCAGCAGTCCCAGGTGGGGGCAGGGCACTGAAGCTTTCTTT.

CDR3 DNA sequence: TGTGCCAGCAGCCCCCCTGCGGGAGGGCCCCCCTACAATGAGCAGTTCTTC. It codes for CASSPPAGGPPYNEQFF. This chain links TRBV5-4 with TRBJ2-1; 9 bases line up with TRBD2. The germline V gene has CDR1 SGHNT and CDR2 YYREEE (reference sequence). Unmatched junction bases numbered 10, after V lost 4 bases and J lost 2 bases. The CDR3 has 17 amino acids.

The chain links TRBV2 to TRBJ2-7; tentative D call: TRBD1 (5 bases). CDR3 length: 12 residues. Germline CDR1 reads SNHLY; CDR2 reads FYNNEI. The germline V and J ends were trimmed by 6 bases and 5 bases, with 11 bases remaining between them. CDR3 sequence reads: CASRARVNEQYF. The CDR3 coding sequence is TGTGCCAGCAGGGCCAGGGTAAACGAGCAGTACTTC.

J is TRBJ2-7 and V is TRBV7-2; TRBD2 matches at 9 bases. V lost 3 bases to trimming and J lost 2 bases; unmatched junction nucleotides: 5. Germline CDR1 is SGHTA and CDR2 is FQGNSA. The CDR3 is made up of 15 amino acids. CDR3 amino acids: CASSFPLAGPYEQYF. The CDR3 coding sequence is TGTGCCAGCAGCTTCCCTCTAGCGGGACCCTACGAGCAGTACTTC.

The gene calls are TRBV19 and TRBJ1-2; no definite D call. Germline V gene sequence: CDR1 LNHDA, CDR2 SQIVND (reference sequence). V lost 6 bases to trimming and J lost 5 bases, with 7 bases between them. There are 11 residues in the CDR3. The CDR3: CASSTGYGYTF. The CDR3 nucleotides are TGTGCCAGTAGCACGGGGTATGGCTACACCTTC.

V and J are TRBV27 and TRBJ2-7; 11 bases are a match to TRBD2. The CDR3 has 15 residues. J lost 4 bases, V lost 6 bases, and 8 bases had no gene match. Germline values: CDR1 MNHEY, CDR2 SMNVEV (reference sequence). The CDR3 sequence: CASRSLAGGEYEQYF. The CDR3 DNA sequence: TGTGCCAGCAGAAGTCTAGCGGGGGGAGAATACGAGCAGTACTTC.

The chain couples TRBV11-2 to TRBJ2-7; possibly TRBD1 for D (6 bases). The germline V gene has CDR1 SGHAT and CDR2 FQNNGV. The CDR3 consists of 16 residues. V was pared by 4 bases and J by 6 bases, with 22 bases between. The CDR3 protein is CASSSSVGVRGGEQYF. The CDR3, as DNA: TGTGCCAGCAGCTCCAGTGTGGGTGTAAGAGGGGGCGAGCAGTACTTC.

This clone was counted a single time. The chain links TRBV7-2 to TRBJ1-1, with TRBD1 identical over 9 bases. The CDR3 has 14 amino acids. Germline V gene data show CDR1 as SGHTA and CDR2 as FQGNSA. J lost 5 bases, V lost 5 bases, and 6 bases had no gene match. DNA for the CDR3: TGTGCCAGCAGCAAACAGGGGGCAAGGACTGAAGCTTTCTTT. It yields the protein CASSKQGARTEAFF.